A selection of T cell receptor beta chains follows, all from one sample in a study of cytomegalovirus exposure and HLA in healthy donors. Profiled with immunoSEQ multiplex PCR; TCRdb holds only in-frame clones, not every one. The table lists approximately 80,000 clones, roughly 73% of them singletons. Sequenced material: PBMCs. The origin of the receptors is a woman aged 35 to 49 in good health and CMV-seropositive. Both conserved end residues are part of each CDR3. Each record gives: clone size, J gene, D gene, CDR3 length, V gene, CDR3 protein, CDR3 DNA. D genes are given only for firm matches. For some rows the clone size is stated as once, few or many, or as a class when expanded; others skip it.

. TRBJ2-5 . 16 TRBV19 CASSIIGGTRQETQYF TGTGCCAGTAGTATAATAGGAGGCACACGCCAAGAGACCCAGTACTTC
few TRBJ1-1 . 14 TRBV10-3 CAISELGGNTEAFF TGTGCCATCAGTGAGTTGGGAGGGAACACTGAAGCTTTCTTT
. TRBJ2-3 . 15 TRBV4-1 CASRRLVSSTDTQYF TGCGCCAGCAGGAGACTAGTTTCGAGCACAGATACGCAGTATTTT
. TRBJ2-1 TRBD1 11 TRBV10-1 CARTGGNEQFF TGCGCCAGGACAGGGGGCAATGAGCAGTTCTTC
few TRBJ1-5 . 21 TRBV15 CATSRVISPSGLQDSNQPQHF TGTGCCACCAGCAGAGTAATCTCTCCCTCGGGGTTGCAGGATAGCAATCAGCCCCAGCATTTT
. TRBJ2-5 TRBD2 15 TRBV9 CASSTGLATRDTQYF TGTGCCAGCAGCACTGGACTAGCCACAAGAGATACCCAGTACTTC
. TRBJ2-7 . 14 TRBV7-9 CASSLGQAYYEQYF TGTGCCAGCAGCTTAGGACAGGCGTACTACGAGCAGTACTTC
few TRBJ2-3 . 12 TRBV7-2 CASSRSADTQYF TGTGCCAGCAGCAGATCGGCAGATACGCAGTATTTT
. TRBJ1-2 . 13 TRBV6-5 CASSQGRGPGYTF TGTGCCAGCAGTCAGGGGCGAGGTCCTGGCTACACCTTC
few TRBJ2-7 TRBD1 14 TRBV30 CAWRDWDRSYEQYF TGTGCCTGGAGGGACTGGGACAGATCCTACGAGCAGTACTTC
. TRBJ1-1 TRBD1 15 TRBV6-5 CASSKGTGGSTEAFF TGTGCCAGCAGTAAAGGGACAGGGGGCTCCACTGAAGCTTTCTTT